A single sample is the source of the 16 T cell receptor beta chains below, sequenced in a study of cytomegalovirus exposure and HLA in healthy donors. It was with 60 Vbeta and 13 Jbeta primers that the PCR ran. TCRdb's copy holds only in-frame clones and misses some; the assay was immunoSEQ multiplex PCR. This table holds 150,000 to 200,000 clones, about 78% found once. Source material: PBMCs. The receptor source for this set is a male donor in good health and CMV-seronegative.

The V gene is TRBV28, the J gene TRBJ2-7; TRBD2 agrees at 14 bases. This CDR3 comprises 16 residues. The V gene's germline CDR1 is MDHEN and CDR2 SYDVKM. V lost 6 bases and J lost 3; bases outside the gene matches: 7. The CDR3 region is CASSGIGTSGSYEQYF. In nucleotides, the CDR3 is TGTGCCAGCAGCGGAATTGGGACTAGCGGGAGCTACGAGCAGTACTTC.

This chain joins TRBV7-5 and TRBJ2-3; the tabulated D call, TRBD2, remains unverified against the DNA. TRBV7-5 counts as a pseudogene. This CDR3 contains 20 residues. CDR3 nucleotides: TGTGCCAGAAGCCCGGGGACTAGCGACGTAGGGGCTTTGGGGACAGATACGCAGTATTTT. It yields the protein CARSPGTSDVGALGTDTQYF.

V is TRBV30 and J is TRBJ2-2; weak D call: TRBD1 (6 bases). The CDR3 covers 15 residues. Germline assignment: CDR1 GTSNPN and CDR2 SVGIG (reference sequence). CDR3 in amino acids: CAYRRGSLNTGELFF. The DNA of the CDR3 is TGTGCTTACCGCAGGGGATCGTTGAACACCGGGGAGCTGTTTTTT.

This sequence joins TRBV9 and TRBJ1-2; the D gene is possibly TRBD1 (6 bases). The CDR3 length is 13 residues. The germline V and J ends were trimmed by 5 bases and 4 bases, with 12 bases remaining between them. In germline, CDR1 is SGDLS, CDR2 YYNGEE. The CDR3 sequence: CASRGANFYGYTF. CDR3 DNA sequence: TGTGCCAGCAGGGGGGCAAACTTCTATGGCTACACCTTC.

J is TRBJ1-1 and V is TRBV10-1; 8 nucleotides align to TRBD1. With V trimmed by 2 bases and J by 2 bases, 7 bases remained unmatched. There are 16 residues in the CDR3. Germline V CDR1 and CDR2: WNHNN, SYGVQD (reference sequence). Here the CDR3 reads CASSEVGQAHNTEAFF. CDR3 coding DNA: TGCGCCAGCAGTGAGGTGGGACAGGCCCATAACACTGAAGCTTTCTTT.

V usage is TRBV28 and J usage is TRBJ2-7, with 14 bases aligning to TRBD2. CDR1 is MDHEN, CDR2 SYDVKM, per germline. This CDR3 region has 16 residues. Trimming took 4 bases from V and 5 from J; bases not matched to a gene: 7. CDR3 sequence: CASSSGTSGSRNEQYF. The CDR3 DNA reads as TGTGCCAGCAGTTCCGGGACTAGCGGGAGTAGGAACGAGCAGTACTTC.

This clone has more than one count but fewer than ten. V usage is TRBV9 and J usage is TRBJ1-2, with TRBD1 identical over 8 bases. V shed 2 bases, J shed 8 bases, and the junction held 11 bases outside the gene matches. This CDR3 contains 15 residues. Per germline, CDR1 SGDLS and CDR2 YYNGEE. The chain's CDR3 is CASSVATGAAQGYTF. The CDR3 DNA reads as TGTGCCAGCAGCGTGGCGACAGGGGCGGCTCAAGGCTACACCTTC.

This clone was seen only once. The chain recombines TRBV9 with TRBJ2-1; 11 positions match TRBD2. The CDR3 sequence is 16 residues long. Looked up from germline, CDR1 is SGDLS and CDR2 is YYNGEE. Trimming removed 4 bases from V and 6 bases from J; junction bases left unmatched: 9. The CDR3 region has the DNA TGTGCCAGCAGCCCAAGCGGGACTAGCGGCGGCAATGAGCAGTTCTTC. Translating gives CASSPSGTSGGNEQFF.

The J gene is TRBJ2-1, the V gene TRBV10-2; TRBD1 is a possible D gene (6 bases). Germline lookup yields CDR1 WSHSY and CDR2 SAAADI. The CDR3 sequence is 18 residues long. Trimming left V 3 bases short and J 7 bases short, with 25 bases between. CDR3 residues: CASSEQGRLGSGLNEQFF. As DNA, the CDR3 is TGCGCCAGCAGTGAACAGGGACGATTGGGATCCGGTTTAAATGAGCAGTTCTTC.

This rearrangement joins TRBV6-5 to TRBJ2-7; D not resolved. The V gene's germline CDR1 is MNHEY and CDR2 SVGAGI. V lost 4 bases to trimming and J lost 0 bases, with 4 bases between them. The CDR3 length is 12 residues. CDR3 sequence: CASSSFSYEQYF. In DNA, the CDR3 is TGTGCCAGCAGTTCTTTCTCCTACGAGCAGTACTTC.

The rearrangement uses TRBV7-9 and TRBJ2-5; 9 nucleotides match TRBD2. Germline trimming cut 4 bases from V and 10 bases from J; bases unmatched to any gene: 10. The CDR3 loop spans 14 amino acids. CDR1 SEHNR and CDR2 FQNEAQ come from the germline V gene (reference sequence). The CDR3 DNA reads as TGTGCCAGCAGCTATGCGGGGGGGGTCGCGGACCAGTACTTC. Its protein is CASSYAGGVADQYF. Based on the CDR3 plus reference TRBV7-9 and TRBJ2-5, the full variable domain is DTGVSQNPRHKITKRGQNVTFRCDPISEHNRLYWYRQTLGQGPEFLTYFQNEAQLEKSRLLSDRFSAERPKGSFSTLEIQRTEQGDSAMYLCASSYAGGVADQYFGPGTRLLVL.

The chain carries TRBV7-2 and TRBJ2-1; weak D call: TRBD1 (6 bases). The CDR3 sequence is 16 residues long. Trimming took 5 bases from V and 7 from J, leaving 21 bases between them. CDR1 and CDR2 (germline): SGHTA, FQGNSA. The chain's CDR3 is CASSQDSYFVGNEQFF. The CDR3 coding sequence is TGTGCCAGCAGCCAGGACAGCTATTTTGTGGGGAATGAGCAGTTCTTC.

This chain connects TRBV6-5 to TRBJ2-3; TRBD1 is a possible D gene (5 bases). Germline V gene data show CDR1 as MNHEY and CDR2 as SVGAGI. This CDR3 region has 15 residues. The V end lost 0 bases, the J end lost 5 bases, and 12 bases lay between the germline ends. The chain's CDR3 is CASSYSVSGIDTQYF. CDR3 sequence (DNA): TGTGCCAGCAGTTACTCGGTTTCAGGGATAGATACGCAGTATTTT.

The rearrangement uses TRBV4-1 and TRBJ1-2; TRBD1 agrees at 8 bases. V was clipped by 0 bases and J by 2 bases; unmatched bases: 17. The CDR3 length is 20 residues. Germline values: CDR1 MGHRA, CDR2 YSYEKL. The CDR3 region has the DNA TGCGCCAGCAGCCAAGAGAGGGGTAGGACAGGGAGAGTTTCGAACTATGGCTACACCTTC. Translated, it gives CASSQERGRTGRVSNYGYTF.

The genes are TRBV7-2 and TRBJ1-2; 7 bases are shared with TRBD1. V lost 1 base and J lost 4; bases outside the gene matches: 0. From germline, CDR1 is SGHTA and CDR2 FQGNSA. The CDR3 is made up of 13 amino acids. The CDR3 DNA is TGTGCCAGCAGCTTAGACAGGGGCTATGGCTACACCTTC. Translation: CASSLDRGYGYTF.

The chain carries TRBV28 and TRBJ2-7; 7 positions agree with TRBD2. V trimming: 6 bases; J trimming: 4 bases; junction bases outside the gene matches: 12. The germline gives CDR1 MDHEN, CDR2 SYDVKM. CDR3 size: 15 residues. CDR3 protein: CASRPAGQGGYEQYF. For the CDR3, the DNA is TGTGCCAGCAGACCCGCAGGGCAGGGAGGGTACGAGCAGTACTTC. Full variable domain (missing parts from reference TRBV28 and TRBJ2-7): DVKVTQSSRYLVKRTGEKVFLECVQDMDHENMFWYRQDPGLGLRLIYFSYDVKMKEKGDIPEGYSVSREKKERFSLILESASTNQTSMYLCASRPAGQGGYEQYFGPGTRLTVT.